The rows below give T cell receptor beta chains drawn from one sample of a study of cytomegalovirus exposure and HLA in healthy donors. Only in-frame clones appear in the TCRdb table, and some are missing; sequencing was by immunoSEQ multiplex PCR. The sample contains 150,000 to 250,000 clones, about 82% of which appear only once. Sequencing was performed on PBMCs. All receptors derive from a woman between 50 and 59 years old in good health and CMV-seronegative. The CDR3 runs from the conserved cysteine through the conserved F or W. A D gene is named only where the DNA matches it firmly. Clone size is shown for a subset of rows, as once, few, many or a class of expanded clone.

d_call: TRBD1
clone_size: .
j_call: TRBJ1-2
v_call: TRBV29-1
cdr3_length: 14
cdr3_aa: CSATGLQGNYGYTF
cdr3_nt: TGCAGCGCTACTGGGCTACAGGGGAACTATGGCTACACCTTC

d_call: .
clone_size: .
j_call: TRBJ1-4
v_call: TRBV14
cdr3_length: 15
cdr3_aa: CASSQEGGPGEKLFF
cdr3_nt: TGTGCCAGCAGCCAAGAGGGGGGGCCGGGAGAAAAACTGTTTTTT

d_call: TRBD1
clone_size: .
j_call: TRBJ2-7
v_call: TRBV9
cdr3_length: 16
cdr3_aa: CASSVGKTGVFYEQYF
cdr3_nt: TGTGCCAGCAGCGTAGGGAAGACAGGGGTATTTTACGAGCAGTACTTC

d_call: .
clone_size: .
j_call: TRBJ1-6
v_call: TRBV7-6
cdr3_length: 16
cdr3_aa: CASSPNTGRGNSPLHF
cdr3_nt: TGTGCCAGCAGCCCTAATACAGGGCGCGGGAATTCACCCCTCCACTTT

d_call: .
clone_size: .
j_call: TRBJ2-1
v_call: TRBV4-3
cdr3_length: 17
cdr3_aa: CASSQDSGLAVYNEQFF
cdr3_nt: TGCGCCAGCAGCCAAGATTCCGGGCTAGCAGTCTACAATGAGCAGTTCTTC

d_call: TRBD2
clone_size: few
j_call: TRBJ2-6
v_call: TRBV28
cdr3_length: 18
cdr3_aa: CASSVGIAGPSGANVLTF
cdr3_nt: TGTGCCAGCAGTGTAGGTATAGCGGGCCCCTCTGGGGCCAACGTCCTGACTTTC

d_call: .
clone_size: .
j_call: TRBJ1-5
v_call: TRBV18
cdr3_length: 16
cdr3_aa: CASSPKGVWGDQPQHF
cdr3_nt: TGTGCCAGCTCACCAAAAGGGGTGTGGGGGGATCAGCCCCAGCATTTT

d_call: .
clone_size: .
j_call: TRBJ1-2
v_call: TRBV29-1
cdr3_length: 12
cdr3_aa: CSVPRGAGGYTF
cdr3_nt: TGCAGCGTCCCCCGGGGGGCTGGTGGCTACACCTTC

d_call: .
clone_size: .
j_call: TRBJ1-1
v_call: TRBV7-2
cdr3_length: 14
cdr3_aa: CASSSRARGTEAFF
cdr3_nt: TGTGCCAGCAGCTCCCGGGCCAGGGGCACTGAAGCTTTCTTT

d_call: TRBD2
clone_size: once
j_call: TRBJ2-7
v_call: TRBV7-2
cdr3_length: 14
cdr3_aa: CASSSRRAGGEQYF
cdr3_nt: TGTGCCAGCAGTTCGAGGAGGGCGGGGGGGGAGCAGTACTTC

d_call: .
clone_size: .
j_call: TRBJ1-4
v_call: TRBV19
cdr3_length: 12
cdr3_aa: CASSIGRGKLFF
cdr3_nt: TGTGCCAGTAGTATCGGCAGGGGTAAACTGTTTTTT

d_call: .
clone_size: few
j_call: TRBJ2-1
v_call: TRBV5-1
cdr3_length: 15
cdr3_aa: CASSLGESSYNEQFF
cdr3_nt: TGCGCCAGCAGCTTGGGTGAGAGCTCCTACAATGAGCAGTTCTTC

d_call: TRBD2
clone_size: .
j_call: TRBJ2-1
v_call: TRBV5-4
cdr3_length: 16
cdr3_aa: CASSSGLALDYNEQFF
cdr3_nt: TGTGCCAGCAGCTCCGGACTAGCGCTAGATTACAATGAGCAGTTCTTC

d_call: .
clone_size: once
j_call: TRBJ2-6
v_call: TRBV6-1
cdr3_length: 16
cdr3_aa: CASSDWTVPQGNVLTF
cdr3_nt: TGTGCCAGCAGTGACTGGACGGTCCCGCAGGGCAACGTCCTGACTTTC

d_call: .
clone_size: .
j_call: TRBJ1-6
v_call: TRBV28
cdr3_length: 16
cdr3_aa: CASSLGLRTVSSPLHF
cdr3_nt: TGTGCCAGCAGTTTAGGACTTCGGACAGTGAGTTCACCCCTCCACTTT

d_call: .
clone_size: few
j_call: TRBJ1-1
v_call: TRBV4-3
cdr3_length: 13
cdr3_aa: CASSQDGGAEAFF
cdr3_nt: TGCGCCAGCAGCCAAGATGGAGGGGCTGAAGCTTTCTTT

d_call: .
clone_size: .
j_call: TRBJ1-3
v_call: TRBV5-4
cdr3_length: 14
cdr3_aa: CASSLRQGGNTIYF
cdr3_nt: TGTGCCAGCAGCTTGCGGCAGGGTGGAAACACCATATATTTT

d_call: TRBD1
clone_size: few
j_call: TRBJ2-7
v_call: TRBV6-5
cdr3_length: 15
cdr3_aa: CASSRGQGPSYEQYF
cdr3_nt: TGTGCCAGCAGTCGTGGACAGGGCCCGTCCTACGAGCAGTACTTC

d_call: TRBD2
clone_size: .
j_call: TRBJ2-7
v_call: TRBV28
cdr3_length: 17
cdr3_aa: CASSPVGLAGFYYEQYF
cdr3_nt: TGTGCCAGCAGTCCAGTGGGACTAGCCGGTTTCTACTACGAGCAGTACTTC

d_call: .
clone_size: .
j_call: TRBJ1-1
v_call: TRBV18
cdr3_length: 13
cdr3_aa: CASSAGLNTEAFF
cdr3_nt: TGTGCCAGCTCAGCGGGACTGAACACTGAAGCTTTCTTT

d_call: .
clone_size: .
j_call: TRBJ1-2
v_call: TRBV19
cdr3_length: 14
cdr3_aa: CASSIVGAVYGYTF
cdr3_nt: TGTGCCAGTAGTATAGTAGGGGCGGTCTATGGCTACACCTTC

d_call: TRBD1
clone_size: .
j_call: TRBJ2-2
v_call: TRBV19
cdr3_length: 17
cdr3_aa: CASTPFARSGGPGELFF
cdr3_nt: TGTGCCAGTACCCCTTTCGCCCGGTCAGGGGGACCCGGGGAGCTGTTTTTT

d_call: .
clone_size: .
j_call: TRBJ1-2
v_call: TRBV25-1
cdr3_length: 13
cdr3_aa: CASSRGLTYGYTF
cdr3_nt: TGTGCCAGCAGTCGGGGGTTGACCTATGGCTACACCTTC

d_call: .
clone_size: .
j_call: TRBJ2-7
v_call: TRBV6-5
cdr3_length: 15
cdr3_aa: CASSSPRGAGYEQYF
cdr3_nt: TGTGCCAGCAGTTCGCCCCGCGGGGCAGGTTACGAGCAGTACTTC

d_call: TRBD1
clone_size: .
j_call: TRBJ1-1
v_call: TRBV25-1
cdr3_length: 17
cdr3_aa: CASSFPQGKYANTEAFF
cdr3_nt: TGTGCCAGCTCCTTCCCACAGGGGAAGTATGCGAACACTGAAGCTTTCTTT

d_call: TRBD1
clone_size: once
j_call: TRBJ2-7
v_call: TRBV28
cdr3_length: 15
cdr3_aa: CASRSRDRAPYEQYF
cdr3_nt: TGTGCCAGCAGATCACGGGACAGGGCACCGTACGAGCAGTACTTC

d_call: TRBD1
clone_size: .
j_call: TRBJ2-7
v_call: TRBV5-1
cdr3_length: 15
cdr3_aa: CASSQGQGTSYEQYF
cdr3_nt: TGCGCCAGCAGCCAAGGACAGGGGACATCCTACGAGCAGTACTTC

d_call: .
clone_size: .
j_call: TRBJ2-2
v_call: TRBV2
cdr3_length: 16
cdr3_aa: CASRSQRQSFTGELFF
cdr3_nt: TGTGCCAGCAGAAGCCAAAGACAGTCCTTCACCGGGGAGCTGTTTTTT

d_call: TRBD1
clone_size: .
j_call: TRBJ2-7
v_call: TRBV29-1
cdr3_length: 16
cdr3_aa: CSVEDLDHSGGYEQYF
cdr3_nt: TGCAGCGTTGAAGATTTGGACCATTCAGGGGGCTACGAGCAGTACTTC

d_call: TRBD1
clone_size: .
j_call: TRBJ2-5
v_call: TRBV5-6
cdr3_length: 14
cdr3_aa: CASRQQGGKETQYF
cdr3_nt: TGTGCCAGCAGACAACAGGGGGGCAAAGAGACCCAGTACTTC

d_call: .
clone_size: .
j_call: TRBJ2-3
v_call: TRBV7-6
cdr3_length: 16
cdr3_aa: CASSPGVAASTDTQYF
cdr3_nt: TGTGCCAGCAGCCCCGGGGTAGCGGCGAGCACAGATACGCAGTATTTT

d_call: TRBD2
clone_size: .
j_call: TRBJ2-1
v_call: TRBV30
cdr3_length: 14
cdr3_aa: CACPKREGRDEQFF
cdr3_nt: TGTGCCTGTCCAAAGCGGGAGGGCCGCGATGAGCAGTTCTTC

d_call: .
clone_size: .
j_call: TRBJ1-3
v_call: TRBV29-1
cdr3_length: 16
cdr3_aa: CSVEDRIVQGGNTIYF
cdr3_nt: TGCAGCGTTGAAGACAGGATAGTACAGGGAGGAAACACCATATATTTT

d_call: .
clone_size: .
j_call: TRBJ2-7
v_call: TRBV20-1
cdr3_length: 11
cdr3_aa: CSGAGPYEQYF
cdr3_nt: TGCAGTGGGGCTGGGCCTTACGAGCAGTACTTC

d_call: TRBD1
clone_size: .
j_call: TRBJ1-4
v_call: TRBV28
cdr3_length: 15
cdr3_aa: CASGGQGAVNEKLFF
cdr3_nt: TGTGCCAGCGGGGGACAGGGGGCCGTAAATGAAAAACTGTTTTTT

d_call: TRBD2
clone_size: few
j_call: TRBJ2-2
v_call: TRBV9
cdr3_length: 15
cdr3_aa: CASSPLAGKTGELFF
cdr3_nt: TGTGCCAGCAGCCCCCTAGCGGGAAAGACCGGGGAGCTGTTTTTT

d_call: .
clone_size: .
j_call: TRBJ2-1
v_call: TRBV6-1
cdr3_length: 13
cdr3_aa: CASKDSSYNEQFF
cdr3_nt: TGTGCCAGCAAGGACAGCTCCTACAATGAGCAGTTCTTC

d_call: .
clone_size: .
j_call: TRBJ2-5
v_call: TRBV7-2
cdr3_length: 13
cdr3_aa: CASSLGGRETQYF
cdr3_nt: TGTGCCAGCAGCTTAGGGGGCCGCGAGACCCAGTACTTC

d_call: .
clone_size: .
j_call: TRBJ1-1
v_call: TRBV21-1
cdr3_length: 15
cdr3_aa: CASSGGQGVNTEAFF
cdr3_nt: TGTGCCAGCAGCGGAGGACAGGGGGTGAACACTGAAGCTTTCTTT

d_call: TRBD1
clone_size: .
j_call: TRBJ2-7
v_call: TRBV14
cdr3_length: 13
cdr3_aa: CASGTGIGYEQYF
cdr3_nt: TGTGCCAGCGGGACAGGGATTGGCTACGAGCAGTACTTC

d_call: TRBD1
clone_size: .
j_call: TRBJ1-4
v_call: TRBV27
cdr3_length: 16
cdr3_aa: CASSRRRQGIGEKLFF
cdr3_nt: TGTGCCAGTTCCCGACGACGACAGGGGATCGGTGAAAAACTGTTTTTT

d_call: TRBD1
clone_size: .
j_call: TRBJ1-5
v_call: TRBV6-6
cdr3_length: 15
cdr3_aa: CASSTGTGANQPQHF
cdr3_nt: TGTGCCAGCAGCACCGGGACAGGGGCCAATCAGCCCCAGCATTTT

d_call: TRBD2
clone_size: few
j_call: TRBJ2-7
v_call: TRBV5-4
cdr3_length: 18
cdr3_aa: CASSDSGTSGRRTYEQYF
cdr3_nt: TGTGCCAGCAGCGACTCCGGGACTAGCGGGAGGCGAACCTACGAGCAGTACTTC

d_call: TRBD2
clone_size: .
j_call: TRBJ2-1
v_call: TRBV29-1
cdr3_length: 17
cdr3_aa: CSVVGTAGTSGINEQFF
cdr3_nt: TGCAGCGTTGTCGGGACAGCCGGGACTAGCGGGATTAATGAGCAGTTCTTC

d_call: TRBD2
clone_size: few
j_call: TRBJ2-1
v_call: TRBV27
cdr3_length: 15
cdr3_aa: CASTETSGRRNEQFF
cdr3_nt: TGTGCCAGCACAGAAACTAGCGGGAGACGGAATGAGCAGTTCTTC

d_call: TRBD2
clone_size: .
j_call: TRBJ2-1
v_call: TRBV30
cdr3_length: 15
cdr3_aa: CAWSELAGAYNEQFF
cdr3_nt: TGTGCCTGGAGTGAGCTAGCGGGTGCCTACAATGAGCAGTTCTTC

d_call: .
clone_size: .
j_call: TRBJ2-4
v_call: TRBV7-8
cdr3_length: 19
cdr3_aa: CASSLTVSRAQEAKNIQYF
cdr3_nt: TGTGCCAGCAGCTTAACGGTCTCGCGGGCCCAGGAGGCCAAAAACATTCAGTACTTC

d_call: .
clone_size: .
j_call: TRBJ2-1
v_call: TRBV14
cdr3_length: 16
cdr3_aa: CASNGRDPGHLNEQFF
cdr3_nt: TGTGCCAGCAACGGAAGGGACCCGGGACACCTCAATGAGCAGTTCTTC

d_call: .
clone_size: .
j_call: TRBJ2-7
v_call: TRBV7-9
cdr3_length: 14
cdr3_aa: CAISGWKGNYEQYF
cdr3_nt: TGTGCCATATCGGGGTGGAAGGGTAACTACGAGCAGTACTTC

d_call: TRBD1
clone_size: .
j_call: TRBJ2-1
v_call: TRBV30
cdr3_length: 17
cdr3_aa: CAWSGGQGTSSYNEQFF
cdr3_nt: TGTGCCTGGAGTGGAGGACAGGGGACAAGCTCCTACAATGAGCAGTTCTTC

d_call: TRBD1
clone_size: .
j_call: TRBJ2-1
v_call: TRBV20-1
cdr3_length: 11
cdr3_aa: CSANRGCEQFF
cdr3_nt: TGCAGTGCTAACAGGGGGTGTGAGCAGTTCTTC

d_call: .
clone_size: .
j_call: TRBJ2-1
v_call: TRBV21-1
cdr3_length: 17
cdr3_aa: CASSMRLAGGAYNEQFF
cdr3_nt: TGTGCCAGCAGCATGCGACTAGCGGGAGGAGCCTACAATGAGCAGTTCTTC

d_call: .
clone_size: .
j_call: TRBJ2-7
v_call: TRBV6-1
cdr3_length: 13
cdr3_aa: CASSPGDSYEQYF
cdr3_nt: TGTGCCAGCAGTCCCGGTGACTCCTACGAGCAGTACTTC

d_call: .
clone_size: .
j_call: TRBJ1-6
v_call: TRBV5-1
cdr3_length: 15
cdr3_aa: CASSLGDSNNSPLHF
cdr3_nt: TGCGCCAGCAGCTTGGGGGACTCGAATAATTCACCCCTCCACTTT